This paragraph reports one T cell receptor beta chain. Its antigen is currently unknown. The protocol was immunoSEQ multiplex PCR, while the TCRdb copy is restricted to in-frame clones and leaves out a portion. The data show some 26,000 clones, over 70% seen once. These data originate in a study of OX40 agonist ivuxolimab in advanced cancers. On the study more broadly: Ivuxolimab doses were 0.01, 0.1, 0.3, 1.5, 3 or 10 mg/kg every 2 weeks.

Overall study results and limits: At 0.1 to 3.0 mg/kg, clonal expansion of CD4+ and CD8+ blood T cells had occurred by week 6.

This material consisted of CD4+ or CD8+ T cells sorted from blood, taken in a trial of the OX40 agonist ivuxolimab. The origin of this receptor is an adult with an advanced solid tumor such as melanoma, head and neck, liver or kidney cancer.

The CDR3 loop reads CASSALAGESYNEQFF. The CDR3 DNA sequence: TGTGCCAGCAGCGCGTTAGCGGGAGAGTCCTACAATGAGCAGTTCTTC. The gene calls are TRBV7-9 and TRBJ2-1; TRBD2 agrees at 9 bases. Germline loops: CDR1 SEHNR, CDR2 FQNEAQ (reference sequence). The CDR3 sequence is 16 residues long. The junction had 6 bases not matched to a gene; V was cut back by 5 bases and J by 1 base.